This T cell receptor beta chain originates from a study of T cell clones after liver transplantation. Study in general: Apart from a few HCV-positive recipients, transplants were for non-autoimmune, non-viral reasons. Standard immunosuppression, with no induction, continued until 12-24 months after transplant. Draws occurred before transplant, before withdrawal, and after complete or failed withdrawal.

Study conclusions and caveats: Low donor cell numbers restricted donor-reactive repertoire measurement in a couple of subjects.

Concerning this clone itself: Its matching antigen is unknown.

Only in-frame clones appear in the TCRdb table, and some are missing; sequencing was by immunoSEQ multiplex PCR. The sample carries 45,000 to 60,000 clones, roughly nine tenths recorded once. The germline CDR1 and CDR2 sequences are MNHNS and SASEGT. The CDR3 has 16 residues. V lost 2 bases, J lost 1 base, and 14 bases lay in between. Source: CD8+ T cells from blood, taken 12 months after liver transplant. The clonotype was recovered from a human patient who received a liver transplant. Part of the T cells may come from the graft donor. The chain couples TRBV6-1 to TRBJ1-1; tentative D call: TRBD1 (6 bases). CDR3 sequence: CASSEIRGSPNTEAFF. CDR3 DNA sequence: TGTGCCAGCAGTGAAATCAGGGGAAGCCCGAACACTGAAGCTTTCTTT.